What follows are 24 T cell receptor beta chains derived from one specimen sequenced in a study of tumor-infiltrating lymphocytes in localized non-small cell lung cancer. Profiling relied on immunoSEQ multiplex PCR, and the TCRdb table lists in-frame clones only, not all of them. The sample holds about 24,000 clones; 50% to 70% are singletons and the top ten take less than 6.5%. Sequenced sample: lung tumor tissue. These receptors were collected from a human donor with non-small cell lung cancer.

CDR3 bases: TGCGCCAGCAGCCAAGGATTTAGATACGAGCAGTACTTC. Translated, it gives CASSQGFRYEQYF. The V call is TRBV4-1, the J call TRBJ2-7; D gene unclear. CDR1 is MGHRA and CDR2 is YSYEKL in the germline V gene. This CDR3 region has 13 residues. V was pared by 1 base and J by 4 bases, with 8 bases between.

The chain carries TRBV6-6 and TRBJ1-2; the D is unclear. The CDR3 covers 12 residues. CDR1 is MNHNY, CDR2 SVGAGI, per germline (reference sequence). The V and J ends lost 5 bases and 3 bases respectively, with 7 bases between them. CDR3 bases: TGTGCCAGCAGTCAAGGATACTATGGCTACACCTTC. Translating gives CASSQGYYGYTF.

The rearrangement joins TRBV9 to TRBJ2-7; D is perhaps TRBD1 or TRBD2 (6 bases each). This CDR3 comprises 13 residues. Germline CDR1 and CDR2: SGDLS and YYNGEE. V gave up 0 bases and J gave up 6 bases, with 10 bases separating them. For the CDR3, the DNA is TGTGCCAGCAGCGTAGGCTGGGGGGCCGAGCAGTACTTC. This encodes CASSVGWGAEQYF.

This chain connects TRBV2 to TRBJ2-4, with 14 bases aligning to TRBD2. The CDR3 has 15 residues. The J segment lost 6 bases and the V segment lost 5 bases, leaving 3 bases of the junction unmatched. Germline lookup yields CDR1 SNHLY and CDR2 FYNNEI. The CDR3 is CASSYGLAGGNIQYF. CDR3 nucleotides: TGTGCCAGCAGTTACGGACTAGCGGGAGGAAACATTCAGTACTTC.

On this clone: The junction and the germline gene differ at one end; a read error may be behind it. The chain combines TRBV5-1 with TRBJ2-2, with TRBD2 matching over 9 bases. Germline V gene data show CDR1 as SGHRS and CDR2 as YFSETQ. This CDR3 region has 19 residues. CDR3: CASSLEPAGGTANTGELFF. The CDR3 region has the DNA TGCGCCAGCAGCTTGGAACCGGCGGGAGGGACAGCGAACACCGGAGAGCTGTTTTTT.

V is TRBV2 and J is TRBJ1-5; maybe TRBD1 (5 bases). V lost 4 bases and J 7 bases, leaving 14 bases between the germline ends. This CDR3 comprises 14 residues. Per germline, CDR1 SNHLY and CDR2 FYNNEI. The CDR3 spells CASSVIGDGQPQHF. The CDR3 DNA sequence: TGTGCCAGCAGTGTCATAGGGGACGGGCAGCCCCAGCATTTT. The variable domain in full, completed from reference TRBV2 and TRBJ1-5, reads EPEVTQTPSHQVTQMGQEVILRCVPISNHLYFYWYRQILGQKVEFLVSFYNNEISEKSEIFDDQFSVERPDGSNFTLKIRSTKLEDSAMYFCASSVIGDGQPQHFGDGTRLSIL.

The chain employs TRBV6-1 and TRBJ2-7; D ambiguous. V was trimmed by 7 bases and J by 3 bases, leaving 16 bases between them. From germline, CDR1 is MNHNS and CDR2 SASEGT. CDR3 length: 14 amino acids. CDR3 in amino acids: CASTLTDPYYEQYF. The CDR3 DNA reads TGTGCCAGCACCCTTACCGACCCGTACTACGAGCAGTACTTC.

This chain uses TRBV7-6 with TRBJ1-4, with a possible D match to TRBD1 (5 bases). Deletions cut 5 bases from V and 4 bases from J, with 11 bases between. Per the germline V gene, CDR1 is SGHVS and CDR2 is FNYEAQ. This CDR3 region has 14 residues. The CDR3 DNA reads TGTGCCAGCAGCCGCGACAGTGGTAATGAAAAACTGTTTTTT. Translating it yields CASSRDSGNEKLFF.

This clone was counted once. The chain uses TRBV5-1 and TRBJ2-5; weak D call: TRBD1 (6 bases). Trimming removed 4 bases from V and 3 bases from J, with 16 bases in between. This CDR3 is 15 amino acids long. Germline CDR1 SGHRS, CDR2 YFSETQ. CDR3 in amino acids: CASSVQGQREETQYF. The DNA for the CDR3 is TGCGCCAGCAGCGTGCAAGGACAGCGAGAAGAGACCCAGTACTTC.

This clone is a singleton in its sample. The rearrangement uses TRBV9 and TRBJ2-1; D is unclear. The CDR3 is 15 amino acids. The V gene's germline CDR1 is SGDLS and CDR2 YYNGEE. Trimming took 0 bases from V and 7 from J, leaving 14 bases between them. In DNA form, the CDR3 reads TGTGCCAGCAGCGTAGACGGCGGTCTGTGGAATGAGCAGTTCTTC. This codes for CASSVDGGLWNEQFF.

The V and J genes are TRBV18 and TRBJ1-2, with D hard to call. Germline CDR1 is KGHSH and CDR2 is LQKENI. The CDR3 is 13 amino acids. V was cut by 3 bases and J by 6 bases, with 11 bases left in between. The CDR3 is CASSPGRVNGYTF. The CDR3 DNA follows: TGTGCCAGCTCACCGGGGAGGGTGAATGGCTACACCTTC.

Concerning this clone: The junction departs from the called germline gene at one end, perhaps through a read error. The chain couples TRBV5-1 to TRBJ1-2, with D perhaps matching TRBD1 (5 bases). Germline CDR1 reads SGHRS; CDR2 reads YFSETQ. This CDR3 is built from 13 residues. In DNA form, the CDR3 reads TGCGCCAGCAGCTTTGGTGGGGGTTATGACTACACCTTC. Protein product: CASSFGGGYDYTF.

The chain has TRBV9 and TRBJ2-7; 7 nucleotides align to TRBD1. V gave up 4 bases and J gave up 5 bases; unmatched junction bases: 6. This CDR3 region has 13 residues. Germline-derived CDR1 and CDR2 are SGDLS and YYNGEE. CDR3 residues: CASSSYRGHEQYF. The DNA of the CDR3 is TGTGCCAGCAGCTCCTACAGGGGCCACGAGCAGTACTTC. The full variable domain, rest sourced from reference TRBV9 and TRBJ2-7, is DSGVTQTPKHLITATGQRVTLRCSPRSGDLSVYWYQQSLDQGLQFLIQYYNGEERAKGNILERFSAQQFPDLHSELNLSSLELGDSALYFCASSSYRGHEQYFGPGTRLTVT.

The chain has TRBV5-1 and TRBJ2-3; D might be TRBD1 (6 bases). V gave up 6 bases and J gave up 2 bases, with 16 bases separating them. Germline V gene lookup returns CDR1 SGHRS and CDR2 YFSETQ. The CDR3 consists of 15 residues. CDR3 bases: TGCGCCAGCACCTCGGACAGCCAAGCCACAGATACGCAGTATTTT. It yields the protein CASTSDSQATDTQYF. Supplemented by reference TRBV5-1 and TRBJ2-3, the full variable domain reads KAGVTQTPRYLIKTRGQQVTLSCSPISGHRSVSWYQQTPGQGLQFLFEYFSETQRNKGNFPGRFSGRQFSNSRSEMNVSTLELGDSALYLCASTSDSQATDTQYFGPGTRLTVL.

In regard to this clone: Other DNA sequences in the sample encode the same CDR3. The CDR3: CASSLDRGYEQYF. The CDR3 DNA reads as TGTGCCAGCAGCTTAGACAGAGGATACGAGCAGTACTTC. V gene TRBV11-2 combines with J gene TRBJ2-7; D is uncertain. Germline loops: CDR1 SGHAT, CDR2 FQNNGV. CDR3 length equals 13 residues. The V end lost 0 bases, the J end lost 4 bases, and 7 bases lay between the germline ends.

The chain has TRBV30 and TRBJ2-5; no reliable D call. The CDR3 loop spans 14 amino acids. V was clipped by 2 bases and J by 4 bases, with 14 bases between them. Germline assignment: CDR1 GTSNPN and CDR2 SVGIG (reference sequence). CDR3 in DNA: TGTGCCTGGAGTAAGGACCTACAAACAGAGACCCAGTACTTC. Amino acid sequence: CAWSKDLQTETQYF.

The gene calls are TRBV6-6 and TRBJ2-2; 7 nucleotides match TRBD1. V shed 5 bases and J 0 bases; nucleotides not matched to a gene: 3. Germline V gives CDR1 MNHNY, CDR2 SVGAGI (reference sequence). The length of the CDR3 is 15 residues. CDR3 protein: CASSQQGSNTGELFF. The CDR3 DNA reads as TGTGCCAGCAGTCAACAGGGGTCGAACACCGGGGAGCTGTTTTTT.

By share, this clone counts as medium-sized. This chain joins TRBV6-6 and TRBJ1-4; tentative D call: TRBD1 (6 bases). The length of the CDR3 is 14 residues. The germline V and J ends were trimmed by 10 bases and 3 bases, with 15 bases remaining between them. Germline CDR1 reads MNHNY; CDR2 reads SVGAGI (reference sequence). CDR3 sequence reads: CATEKGGSNEKLFF. In DNA form, the CDR3 reads TGTGCCACCGAGAAGGGGGGATCTAATGAAAAACTGTTTTTT.

The chain employs TRBV19 and TRBJ1-5; a weak D match, TRBD1 (5 bases). From germline, CDR1 is LNHDA and CDR2 SQIVND (reference sequence). V was trimmed by 1 base and J by 0 bases, leaving 19 bases between them. The CDR3 is 19 amino acids. Here the CDR3 reads CASSIGGSSDFYSNQPQHF. CDR3 DNA sequence: TGTGCCAGTAGTATAGGGGGCAGCTCAGACTTCTATAGCAATCAGCCCCAGCATTTT.

This clone appeared once. Here the CDR3 reads CASSLGQPNTEAFF. The DNA of the CDR3 is TGCGCCAGCAGCTTGGGACAGCCCAACACTGAAGCTTTCTTT. The chain has TRBV5-1 and TRBJ1-1, with D possibly being TRBD1 (5 bases). Looked up from germline, CDR1 is SGHRS and CDR2 is YFSETQ. CDR3 size: 14 residues. V was trimmed by 0 bases and J by 2 bases, leaving 8 bases between them. Supplemented by reference TRBV5-1 and TRBJ1-1, the full variable domain reads KAGVTQTPRYLIKTRGQQVTLSCSPISGHRSVSWYQQTPGQGLQFLFEYFSETQRNKGNFPGRFSGRQFSNSRSEMNVSTLELGDSALYLCASSLGQPNTEAFFGQGTRLTVV.

The V gene is TRBV6-4, the J gene TRBJ1-5, with a tentative D call TRBD1 (5 bases). The CDR3 has 18 amino acids. Between the trimmed V and J ends, which lost 2 bases and 0 bases, there was a span of 17 bases. CDR1 and CDR2 from the germline V gene are MRHNA and SNTAGT. CDR3 region: CASSDGTGDFYSNQPQHF. CDR3 nucleotides: TGTGCCAGCAGTGACGGAACAGGCGACTTTTATAGCAATCAGCCCCAGCATTTT.

The chain has TRBV7-9 and TRBJ1-1; tentatively, D is TRBD1 (5 bases). Germline values: CDR1 SEHNR, CDR2 FQNEAQ (reference sequence). The CDR3 is made up of 12 amino acids. The ends were cut back, 4 bases at V and 10 bases at J, with 13 bases in the middle. The CDR3 coding sequence is TGTGCCAGCAGCTACACAGGTGAAGGAGCTTTCTTT. Translation gives CASSYTGEGAFF.

This chain links TRBV19 with TRBJ1-4; D perhaps matches TRBD1 (5 bases). V was trimmed by 5 bases and J by 7 bases, leaving 14 bases between them. This CDR3 comprises 14 residues. The V gene's germline CDR1 is LNHDA and CDR2 SQIVND (reference sequence). CDR3 bases: TGTGCCAGTAGTGCGACAGTACGGGGTGAAAAACTGTTTTTT. This encodes CASSATVRGEKLFF.

V usage is TRBV5-4 and J usage is TRBJ1-2; 10 bases match TRBD1. Germline CDR1 is SGHNT and CDR2 is YYREEE (reference sequence). Trimming removed 4 bases from V and 3 bases from J; junction bases left unmatched: 6. The CDR3 is 15 residues long. CDR3 loop: CASSPVGTGDYGYTF. The DNA of the CDR3 is TGTGCCAGCAGCCCAGTAGGGACAGGGGACTATGGCTACACCTTC.